These 10 T cell receptor beta chains came from one sample sequenced in a study of cytomegalovirus exposure and HLA in healthy donors. The primer mix had 60 Vbeta and 13 Jbeta primers. The table came from immunoSEQ multiplex PCR; TCRdb's copy has only in-frame clones and leaves some out. The sample lists about 200,000 clones, 65% to 85% occurring once. Sample: PBMCs. These receptors all stem from a man aged 25 to 40 in good health and CMV-seronegative.

Note on this clone: The identical CDR3 is also encoded by other nucleotide sequences in the sample. This sequence joins TRBV18 and TRBJ1-1; the match to TRBD1 covers 8 bases. The length of the CDR3 is 13 residues. V lost 6 bases to trimming and J lost 2 bases; unmatched junction nucleotides: 2. Germline CDR1 is KGHSH and CDR2 is LQKENI. CDR3 in amino acids: CASSQGANTEAFF. CDR3 in DNA: TGTGCCAGCTCCCAGGGGGCCAACACTGAAGCTTTCTTT.

This chain joins TRBV11-1 and TRBJ2-3, with TRBD2 as a possible D gene (5 bases). This CDR3 comprises 15 residues. CDR1 and CDR2 from the germline V gene are SGHAT and FQDESV (reference sequence). The ends were cut back, 5 bases at V and 4 bases at J, with 16 bases in the middle. The CDR3 spells CASSEPTKLADTQYF. CDR3 sequence (DNA): TGTGCCAGCAGCGAACCCACTAAACTAGCAGATACGCAGTATTTT.

V usage is TRBV6-6 and J usage is TRBJ1-5; tentatively, D is TRBD1 (6 bases). There are 14 residues in the CDR3. V was trimmed by 6 bases and J by 2 bases, leaving 11 bases between them. The germline gives CDR1 MNHNY, CDR2 SVGAGI (reference sequence). The CDR3 loop reads CASSSGQRNQPQHF. For the CDR3, the DNA is TGTGCCAGCAGCTCCGGACAGCGCAATCAGCCCCAGCATTTT.

In DNA form, the CDR3 reads TGCAGCGTCCGACCGGGAACGACTGAAGCTTTCTTT. Encoded protein: CSVRPGTTEAFF. This chain links TRBV29-1 with TRBJ1-1; D is ambiguous. The CDR3 loop spans 12 amino acids. V lost 6 bases, J lost 5 bases, and 13 bases lay in between. Looked up from germline, CDR1 is SQVTM and CDR2 is ANQGSEA.

The rearrangement uses TRBV27 and TRBJ2-7; 10 bases match TRBD2. This CDR3 has 14 amino acids. Germline CDR1 MNHEY, CDR2 SMNVEV (reference sequence). The trim removed 6 bases at V and 2 bases at J, leaving 4 bases unmatched. Here the CDR3 DNA reads TGTGCCAGCAGCACCGGACTAGCGGCCTACGAGCAGTACTTC. Its protein product is CASSTGLAAYEQYF.

This clone was recorded a few times. The rearrangement uses TRBV9 and TRBJ1-6, with 7 bases lining up with TRBD1. There are 14 residues in the CDR3. J was trimmed by 9 bases and V by 3 bases; bases with no gene match: 6. CDR1 and CDR2 (germline): SGDLS, YYNGEE. The CDR3 loop is CASSERTGTSPLHF. The CDR3 DNA reads TGTGCCAGCAGCGAGAGGACAGGAACTTCACCCCTCCACTTT.

The V call is TRBV5-5, the J call TRBJ1-4; TRBD1 agrees at 7 bases. The CDR3 is 18 amino acids. Looked up from germline, CDR1 is SGHKS and CDR2 is YYEKEE (reference sequence). Trimming cost V 0 bases and J 3 bases; bases outside gene matches: 11. CDR3 amino acids: CASSLVKGARNANEKLFF. The CDR3 nucleotides are TGTGCCAGCAGCTTGGTGAAGGGGGCGCGGAACGCTAATGAAAAACTGTTTTTT.

The CDR3: CASSYGGTSSTGELFF. The CDR3 bases are TGTGCCAGCAGTTACGGGGGGACTAGCAGCACCGGGGAGCTGTTTTTT. This chain uses TRBV6-5 with TRBJ2-2, with 9 bases that match TRBD2. J gave up 4 bases and V 2 bases, and 5 bases lay outside the gene matches. CDR1 and CDR2 (germline): MNHEY, SVGAGI. This CDR3 is 16 amino acids long.

The genes are TRBV6-1 and TRBJ1-2, with 7 bases matching TRBD1. Trimming took 5 bases from V and 4 from J; bases not matched to a gene: 4. This CDR3 is 13 amino acids long. In germline, CDR1 is MNHNS, CDR2 SASEGT. The CDR3 reads CASSWAGGYGYTF. For the CDR3, the DNA is TGTGCCAGCAGTTGGGCAGGGGGCTATGGCTACACCTTC.

This clone was observed once. The chain combines TRBV5-1 with TRBJ2-1; no reliable D call. Trimming stripped 0 bases from V and 2 bases from J, with 9 bases between. Germline V gives CDR1 SGHRS, CDR2 YFSETQ. This CDR3 spans 15 amino acids. CDR3 nucleotides: TGCGCCAGCAGCTTGGTAGAGTCCCCCTACAATGAGCAGTTCTTC. Translation: CASSLVESPYNEQFF.